The 7 T cell receptor beta chains below come from one sample, sequenced in a study of CD8 T cells in ankylosing spondylitis. These receptors are not linked to any known antigen. MiXCR, run by TCRdb on the 5' RACE reads, gives a single entry per CDR3 protein. This table holds approximately 440,000 distinct CDR3 sequences, 17% found once. Study results and limitations: What appeared characteristic of ankylosing spondylitis blood was a TCR beta motif of 7 or 8 highly homologous variants.

Sample: blood, either unsorted or a sorted T cell fraction (not recorded which). The receptors were gathered from a male donor with ankylosing spondylitis.

This clonotype was picked up a small number of times. The chain links TRBV6-2 or TRBV6-3 to TRBJ1-2, with unresolved D. Germline CDR1 MNHEY, CDR2 SVGEGT. The ends were cut back, 6 bases at V and 8 bases at J, with 19 bases in the middle. The CDR3 is 14 amino acids. For the CDR3, the DNA is TGTGCCAGCAGAACCAGTGCGTTCATTGTCGGCTACACCTTC. It translates to CASRTSAFIVGYTF.

This clonotype appeared a few times. The chain joins TRBV5-1 to TRBJ2-7, with unresolved D. The CDR3 consists of 13 residues. Germline-derived CDR1 and CDR2 are SGHRS and YFSETQ. The V end was cut by 5 bases, the J end by 0 bases, with 9 bases between. The CDR3 DNA is TGCGCCAGCAGTATAACACCCTCCTACGAGCAGTACTTC. Translating gives CASSITPSYEQYF.

Only a few counts were recorded for this clonotype. The chain links TRBV20-1 to TRBJ1-1; tentative D call: TRBD1 (6 bases). V was trimmed by 6 bases and J by 0 bases, leaving 14 bases between them. CDR3 size: 14 residues. Germline V lookup: CDR1 DFQATT, CDR2 SNEGSKA (reference sequence). The CDR3 loop reads CSAGPGHLNTEAFF. The CDR3 nucleotides are TGCAGTGCCGGACCGGGACACCTGAACACTGAAGCTTTCTTT.

This clonotype turned up a few times. The V and J genes are TRBV28 and TRBJ2-3; D assignment may be TRBD1 or TRBD2 (5 bases each). Germline CDR1 reads MDHEN; CDR2 reads SYDVKM. V was cut by 8 bases and J by 5 bases, with 14 bases left in between. This CDR3 region has 13 residues. The CDR3 DNA follows: TGTGCCAGCGGGACCCCGGGGATAGATACGCAGTATTTT. Translating it yields CASGTPGIDTQYF.

The chain employs TRBV29-1 and TRBJ2-5; D remains unclear. V was cut by 5 bases and J by 4 bases, with 5 bases left in between. Germline lookup yields CDR1 SQVTM and CDR2 ANQGSEA. The CDR3 totals 10 residues. CDR3 sequence (DNA): TGCAGCGTTACTGGAGAGACCCAGTACTTC. This translates into CSVTGETQYF.

The rearrangement joins TRBV30 to TRBJ1-3, with D possibly being TRBD1 (5 bases). V was shortened by 4 bases and J by 4 bases, with 11 bases between the two germline ends. The CDR3 contains 13 residues. Germline V gene lookup returns CDR1 GTSNPN and CDR2 SVGIG (reference sequence). The DNA of the CDR3 is TGTGCCTGGACTCCTTGGGGGGGAAACACCATATATTTT. Translated, it gives CAWTPWGGNTIYF.

This clonotype was recorded a few times. The rearrangement uses TRBV2 and TRBJ2-1; 8 bases are a match to TRBD2. V shed 7 bases and J 8 bases; nucleotides not matched to a gene: 10. This CDR3 is built from 14 residues. From germline, CDR1 is SNHLY and CDR2 FYNNEI. CDR3 region: CASKLAGRRDEQFF. As DNA, the CDR3 is TGTGCCAGCAAGTTAGCGGGAAGAAGGGATGAGCAGTTCTTC.